Sequencing of this TCR beta chain was carried out in a study of CXCR3-negative and CXCR3-positive naive CD8 T cells. A remark on this clonotype: Its target is not known.

The libraries of TRB cDNA were prepared using 5' RACE with UMI labels. TCRdb reworked the 5' RACE reads into one entry per CDR3 protein, no DNA. The sample's table shows more than 45,000 distinct CDR3 sequences. This CDR3 contains 14 residues. Germline CDR1 and CDR2: SGHRS and YFSETQ. Overall study findings and caveats: CXCR3 levels fell partly with cryopreservation; most assays relied on fresh PBMCs. With respect to TRBV-TRBJ usage, naive CXCR3-negative and CXCR3-positive cells were similar; memory differed. Because surface CD5 did not distinguish the naive subsets, TCR strength was inferred from TRB CDR3 properties.

This sequence originates from a human donor in good health. Some clones in this sample may be carry-over from other donors' samples. The sample taken for sequencing was memory CD8+ T cells from blood. The gene calls are TRBV5-1 and TRBJ2-7; TCRdb gives TRBD1 as the D gene, but with no DNA this cannot be confirmed. CDR3 region: CASSPGTDWYEQYF.